This T cell receptor (beta chain) was sequenced during a study of blood T cell repertoires in COVID-19. Study context: PBMCs, B-cell-depleted T cells, or T cells were the source of the cDNA or gDNA that made up the material.

Original handling: Estimates of nucleated cell counts were drawn from the amplification of reference gene primers. Repertoires were generated with immunoSEQ multiplex PCR, while TCRdb's copy carries only in-frame clones and drops some. V and J calls and clone size are as listed in that table; D and trimming were resolved from the DNA. The sample holds a few hundred thousand clones; approximately 90% are singletons and the top ten take just under 1%. The CDR3 runs 12 residues. The V gene lost 4 bases and the J gene lost 0 bases, with 7 bases spanning the gap. Per the germline V gene, CDR1 is GTSNPN and CDR2 is SVGIG (reference sequence).

The origin of this receptor is a woman aged 40 to 55 who had recovered from COVID-19. Specimen: peripheral blood. V gene TRBV30 combines with J gene TRBJ2-7; tentative D call: TRBD2 (5 bases). CDR3 in amino acids: CAWTRDSYEQYF. As DNA, the CDR3 is TGTGCCTGGACCCGGGACTCCTACGAGCAGTACTTC.